This T cell receptor (beta chain) was sequenced during a study of T cell changes during pregnancy in multiple sclerosis (dated by TCRdb to about 2019). In terms of the full investigation: In women with multiple sclerosis, the researchers looked at how the T cell repertoire shifted as pregnancy progressed.

Library preparation employed the immunoSEQ multiplex PCR assay. The clones in this table, taken by TCRdb from immuneACCESS, are in-frame only. Not every clone is retained; where verified, under half of the shortfall comes from an unresolved V gene, and the cause of the rest is unknown. A total of approximately 10,000 clones appear in this sample, 65% to 85% of them only once. Jointly, the top ten make up less than 20% of the sample. Unmatched junction bases come to 12, with V trimmed by 3 bases and J by 5 bases. For CDR1 and CDR2, the germline V gene (reference sequence) lists SGHNT and YYREEE. The cysteine opens and the phenylalanine closes a CDR3 of 17 amino acids. Kept here is only the CDR3 DNA, which spans 51 bases and is read in frame from base 1. Comment on this clone: The target of this receptor is not known. No base quality values were provided; no much bigger clone lies one nucleotide off.

The chain links TRBV5-4 with TRBJ2-1, with TRBD1 identical over 9 junction bases. The TCR comes from a female donor in good health, enrolled as a control in a pregnancy study. The sample here was CD8+ T cells from peripheral blood mononuclear cells, taken in the third trimester of pregnancy. The CDR3 amino acid sequence is: CASSSWIGQGIHNEQFF. At the DNA level, the sequence is TGTGCCAGCAGCTCCTGGATAGGACAGGGGATCCACAATGAGCAGTTCTTC.